This record looks at one T cell receptor (beta chain) sequence and its context. This specimen comes from a study of blood T cell repertoires in COVID-19. Study-level information: Sites across the United States, Italy and Spain contributed samples from acute and convalescent COVID-19. PBMCs, B-cell-depleted T cells, or T cells provided the cDNA or gDNA that made up the material.

Assay: immunoSEQ multiplex PCR; the TCRdb copy retains only in-frame clones and omits some. The repertoire holds 200,000 or so clones, with more than 65% as singletons. Grouping used clinical history reported by participants in a survey and questionnaire. Germline V gene data show CDR1 as SGHTA and CDR2 as FQGTGA. This CDR3 has 16 residues. Trimming took off 0 bases at V and 0 bases at J, with 8 bases between the two ends. The J gene is TRBJ1-4, the V gene TRBV7-3; D ambiguous. The sequencing input was PBMCs or T cells enriched from blood (not recorded which). This clonotype was obtained from a man aged 40-50 years who had recovered from COVID-19. CDR3 region: CASSLTPAATNEKLFF. The CDR3 nucleotides read TGTGCCAGCAGCTTAACGCCAGCGGCAACTAATGAAAAACTGTTTTTT.